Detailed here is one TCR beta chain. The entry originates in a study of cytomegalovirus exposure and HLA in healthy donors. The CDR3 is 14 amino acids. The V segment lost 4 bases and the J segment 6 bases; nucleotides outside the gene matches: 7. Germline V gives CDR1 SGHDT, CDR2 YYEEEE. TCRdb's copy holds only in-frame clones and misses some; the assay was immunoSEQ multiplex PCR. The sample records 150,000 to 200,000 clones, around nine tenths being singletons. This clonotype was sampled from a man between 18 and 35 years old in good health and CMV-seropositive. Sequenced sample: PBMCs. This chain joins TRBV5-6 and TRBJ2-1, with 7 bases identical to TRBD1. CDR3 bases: TGTGCCAGCAGCGGAATGGGACAGCCCAATGAGCAGTTCTTC. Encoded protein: CASSGMGQPNEQFF.